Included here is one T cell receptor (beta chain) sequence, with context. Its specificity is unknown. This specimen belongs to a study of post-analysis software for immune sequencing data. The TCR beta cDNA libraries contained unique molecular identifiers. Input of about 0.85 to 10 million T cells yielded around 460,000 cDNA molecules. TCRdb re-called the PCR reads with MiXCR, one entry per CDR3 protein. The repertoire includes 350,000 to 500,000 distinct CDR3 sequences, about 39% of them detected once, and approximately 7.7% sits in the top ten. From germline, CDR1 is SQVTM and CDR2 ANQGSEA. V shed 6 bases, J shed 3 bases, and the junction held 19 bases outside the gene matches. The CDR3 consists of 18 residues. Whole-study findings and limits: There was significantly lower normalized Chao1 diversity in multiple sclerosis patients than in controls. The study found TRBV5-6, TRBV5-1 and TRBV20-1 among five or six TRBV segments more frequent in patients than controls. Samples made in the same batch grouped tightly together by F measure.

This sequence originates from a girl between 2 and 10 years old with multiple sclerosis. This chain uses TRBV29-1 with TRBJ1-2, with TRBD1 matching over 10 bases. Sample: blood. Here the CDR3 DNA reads TGCAGCGTCTTAAGTAGAAGGACAGGGGGTCTTGCAGACTATGGCTACACCTTC. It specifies CSVLSRRTGGLADYGYTF.